Shown below are 14 T cell receptor beta chains from a single sample sequenced in a study of blood T cell repertoires in COVID-19. TCRdb keeps only in-frame clones here, not all; method: immunoSEQ multiplex PCR. The sample holds 200,000 to 300,000 clones, about 87% seen once. Sequenced sample: peripheral blood. The receptors here all came from a man aged 55 to 69 who had recovered from COVID-19.

The genes are TRBV9 and TRBJ2-1; D gene uncertain. The CDR3 has 14 amino acids. Looked up from germline, CDR1 is SGDLS and CDR2 is YYNGEE. The V end lost 0 bases, the J end lost 8 bases, and 12 bases lay between the germline ends. The CDR3 spells CASSVARRNDEQFF. CDR3 DNA sequence: TGTGCCAGCAGCGTAGCTCGGCGGAACGATGAGCAGTTCTTC.

The chain combines TRBV19 with TRBJ1-1, with D hard to call. Deletions cut 4 bases from V and 3 bases from J, with 18 bases between. The CDR3 consists of 16 residues. Germline CDR1 LNHDA, CDR2 SQIVND (reference sequence). The CDR3 DNA is TGTGCCAGTAGTACGATAGTCGTGTCCCCGGACACTGAAGCTTTCTTT. Amino acids: CASSTIVVSPDTEAFF.

The rearrangement uses TRBV7-9 and TRBJ1-1; D is undetermined. CDR3 length: 13 amino acids. The germline CDR1 and CDR2 sequences are SEHNR and FQNEAQ (reference sequence). V gave up 9 bases and J gave up 1 base, with 12 bases separating them. This chain's CDR3 is CASGSAGNTEAFF. In nucleotides, the CDR3 is TGTGCCAGTGGCTCGGCAGGGAACACTGAAGCTTTCTTT.

The V gene is TRBV6-6, the J gene TRBJ1-2; 7 positions agree with TRBD1. The V gene's germline CDR1 is MNHNY and CDR2 SVGAGI (reference sequence). Trimming removed 7 bases from V and 2 bases from J; junction bases left unmatched: 1. This CDR3 spans 12 amino acids. CDR3 sequence: CASTTGNYGYTF. CDR3 DNA: TGTGCCAGCACGACAGGGAACTATGGCTACACCTTC.

The chain carries TRBV7-2 and TRBJ1-2; TRBD1 matches at 11 bases. The V segment lost 5 bases and the J segment 4 bases; nucleotides outside the gene matches: 12. Germline V gives CDR1 SGHTA, CDR2 FQGNSA. The CDR3 covers 17 residues. CDR3 nucleotide sequence: TGTGCCAGCAGCACGGGGACAGGGGGTTCTGGGTCCTATGGCTACACCTTC. Protein: CASSTGTGGSGSYGYTF.

This sequence joins TRBV19 and TRBJ2-5; D is possibly TRBD2 (5 bases). Trimming shortened V by 1 base and J by 5 bases, and 14 bases separated the two germline ends. This CDR3 has 15 amino acids. The germline V gene has CDR1 LNHDA and CDR2 SQIVND (reference sequence). The DNA of the CDR3 is TGTGCCAGTAGTATAGGTTCGGGATGGAGGGAGACCCAGTACTTC. Residues: CASSIGSGWRETQYF. Using reference TRBV19 and TRBJ2-5 for the parts outside the CDR3, the full variable domain is DGGITQSPKYLFRKEGQNVTLSCEQNLNHDAMYWYRQDPGQGLRLIYYSQIVNDFQKGDIAEGYSVSREKKESFPLTVTSAQKNPTAFYLCASSIGSGWRETQYFGPGTRLLVL.

The gene calls are TRBV7-2 and TRBJ1-2; perhaps TRBD1 as D (6 bases). Germline lookup yields CDR1 SGHTA and CDR2 FQGNSA. CDR3 length equals 14 residues. V lost 1 base and J 4 bases, leaving 10 bases between the germline ends. The CDR3 DNA sequence: TGTGCCAGCAGCTTAGTTGAAGGGGGCTATGGCTACACCTTC. Translated, it gives CASSLVEGGYGYTF.

CDR3 bases: TGTGCCAGCTCACCACTCCCCTTTAGCGGGGGGGCCATGGAAGAGACCCAGTACTTC. As protein: CASSPLPFSGGAMEETQYF. The rearrangement joins TRBV18 to TRBJ2-5; 11 bases are shared with TRBD2. The CDR3 totals 19 residues. Germline V gene lookup returns CDR1 KGHSH and CDR2 LQKENI. The J segment lost 3 bases and the V segment lost 1 base, leaving 13 bases of the junction unmatched.

The rearrangement uses TRBV2 and TRBJ1-5, with 11 bases matching TRBD1. Unmatched junction bases numbered 6, after V lost 5 bases and J lost 3 bases. This CDR3 spans 16 amino acids. The germline CDR1 and CDR2 sequences are SNHLY and FYNNEI. Here the CDR3 reads CASSNRDRGSNQPQHF. The CDR3, as DNA: TGTGCCAGCAGTAACCGGGACAGGGGGTCCAATCAGCCCCAGCATTTT.

Only one count was recorded for this clone. The chain recombines TRBV4-1 with TRBJ1-2; D may be TRBD1 (5 bases). Trimming shortened V by 7 bases and J by 2 bases, and 17 bases separated the two germline ends. Germline-derived CDR1 and CDR2 are MGHRA and YSYEKL. CDR3 size: 15 residues. The CDR3 protein is CASTAGPQFNYGYTF. The CDR3 coding sequence is TGCGCCAGCACCGCAGGGCCCCAGTTCAACTATGGCTACACCTTC.

The rearrangement links TRBV27 to TRBJ1-5, with D uncertain. CDR3 size: 15 residues. V lost 5 bases and J lost 5, with 16 bases in between. The germline CDR1 and CDR2 sequences are MNHEY and SMNVEV (reference sequence). CDR3 bases: TGTGCCAGCAGTCTGGCCCCCCCAACAGATCAGCCCCAGCATTTT. Its translation: CASSLAPPTDQPQHF.

The J gene is TRBJ2-1, the V gene TRBV5-8; D is ambiguous. The germline V and J ends were trimmed by 5 bases and 0 bases, with 3 bases remaining between them. Germline loops: CDR1 SGHTS, CDR2 YDEGEE. The CDR3 runs to 12 residues. In DNA, the CDR3 is TGTGCCAGCAGTCGCTCCTACAATGAGCAGTTCTTC. This encodes CASSRSYNEQFF. The full variable domain, its missing parts supplied by reference TRBV5-8 and TRBJ2-1, is EAGVTQSPTHLIKTRGQQATLRCSPISGHTSVYWYQQALGLGLQFLLWYDEGEERNRGNFPPRFSGRQFPNYSSELNVNALELEDSALYLCASSRSYNEQFFGPGTRLTVL.

A single count supports this clone. This chain joins TRBV2 and TRBJ2-7; D may be TRBD1 (6 bases). Germline V CDR1 and CDR2: SNHLY, FYNNEI. Trimming took 5 bases from V and 5 from J, leaving 13 bases between them. The CDR3 consists of 13 residues. CDR3 DNA: TGTGCCAGCAGTAGACAGGCGAATGACGAGCAGTACTTC. Translation gives CASSRQANDEQYF.

The chain uses TRBV18 and TRBJ1-1; D is unresolved. Trimming removed 3 bases from V and 7 bases from J, with 15 bases in between. The CDR3 extends over 14 amino acids. CDR1 and CDR2 from the germline V gene are KGHSH and LQKENI. The CDR3 spells CASSPRTGLFEAFF. The CDR3 DNA reads as TGTGCCAGCTCACCCCGAACCGGGTTGTTTGAAGCTTTCTTT.